What follows are 13 T cell receptor beta chains derived from one specimen sequenced in a study of control samples from healthy donors and cancer patients. Profiled with immunoSEQ multiplex PCR; TCRdb holds only in-frame clones, not every one. The sample has 170,000 or so clones; approximately 93% are singletons. Sequenced input: blood. These receptors all come from a woman in her thirties or forties in good health.

The genes are TRBV7-9 and TRBJ1-1; D is unclear. CDR3 size: 15 residues. V lost 8 bases and J 6 bases, leaving 22 bases between the germline ends. Looked up from germline, CDR1 is SEHNR and CDR2 is FQNEAQ (reference sequence). CDR3 in DNA: TGTGCCAGCTCGCTAGCGTCGTGGGGTCGTGCTGAAGCTTTCTTT. Its translation is CASSLASWGRAEAFF. The full variable domain, in which reference TRBV7-9 and TRBJ1-1 provide the parts outside the CDR3, is DTGVSQNPRHKITKRGQNVTFRCDPISEHNRLYWYRQTLGQGPEFLTYFQNEAQLEKSRLLSDRFSAERPKGSFSTLEIQRTEQGDSAMYLCASSLASWGRAEAFFGQGTRLTVV.

The gene calls are TRBV5-5 and TRBJ1-5, with 8 positions matching TRBD1. CDR3 size: 16 residues. Germline trimming cut 4 bases from V and 11 bases from J; bases unmatched to any gene: 17. Germline CDR1 SGHKS, CDR2 YYEKEE (reference sequence). The CDR3 DNA sequence: TGTGCCAGCAGCATGACGGGACAGGCCTCCAGGTCAGCCCAGCATTTT. Translating gives CASSMTGQASRSAQHF.

The rearrangement joins TRBV9 to TRBJ2-5; 9 nucleotides align to TRBD1. The V gene's germline CDR1 is SGDLS and CDR2 YYNGEE. This CDR3 region has 16 residues. The junction had 7 bases not matched to a gene; V was cut back by 3 bases and J by 1 base. The CDR3 DNA follows: TGTGCCAGCAGCGCGGGGACAGGGCTGGTCCAAGAGACCCAGTACTTC. Residues: CASSAGTGLVQETQYF.

V usage is TRBV19 and J usage is TRBJ1-4; TRBD1 might be the D (5 bases). CDR1 and CDR2 from the germline V gene are LNHDA and SQIVND (reference sequence). The CDR3 is made up of 17 amino acids. Between the trimmed V and J ends, which lost 0 bases and 0 bases, there was a span of 11 bases. CDR3 nucleotides: TGTGCCAGTAGTATAGAAAAGGGGAGGGCAACTAATGAAAAACTGTTTTTT. It is translated as CASSIEKGRATNEKLFF.

This clone was counted a few times. The chain links TRBV6-5 to TRBJ1-5; unclear D gene. The germline CDR1 and CDR2 sequences are MNHEY and SVGAGI. The CDR3 has 14 residues. Trimming cost V 6 bases and J 0 bases, with 9 bases left between them. The chain's CDR3 is CASSPRDSNQPQHF. The CDR3, as DNA: TGTGCCAGCAGCCCGAGGGATAGCAATCAGCCCCAGCATTTT.

V is TRBV12-3 or TRBV12-4 and J is TRBJ1-2; the D gene is possibly TRBD1 (5 bases). V gave up 0 bases and J gave up 8 bases, with 10 bases separating them. The CDR3 has 13 amino acids. CDR3 sequence reads: CASSLAGTGGYTF. The CDR3 DNA reads TGTGCCAGCAGTTTAGCAGGGACGGGCGGCTACACCTTC.

DNA for the CDR3: TGTGCTAGTGGTTGGGGACAGGGTCCTTCCTACGAGCAGTACTTC. Translated, it gives CASGWGQGPSYEQYF. V usage is TRBV12-5 and J usage is TRBJ2-7; 9 nucleotides align to TRBD1. Germline V gene data show CDR1 as LGHNT and CDR2 as FRNRAP. V shed 4 bases, J shed 1 base, and the junction held 5 bases outside the gene matches. The CDR3 sequence is 15 residues long.

The chain uses TRBV5-6 and TRBJ2-3, with 7 bases matching TRBD1. Germline CDR1 and CDR2: SGHDT and YYEEEE. CDR3 length: 16 amino acids. Trimming cost V 3 bases and J 2 bases; bases outside gene matches: 9. CDR3 coding DNA: TGTGCCAGCAGCTACTACAGGGGTAGGGACACAGATACGCAGTATTTT. Translating it yields CASSYYRGRDTDTQYF. Combining the CDR3 with reference TRBV5-6 and TRBJ2-3 gives the whole variable domain DAGVTQSPTHLIKTRGQQVTLRCSPKSGHDTVSWYQQALGQGPQFIFQYYEEEERQRGNFPDRFSGHQFPNYSSELNVNALLLGDSALYLCASSYYRGRDTDTQYFGPGTRLTVL.

The chain is built from TRBV12-3 or TRBV12-4 and TRBJ1-2; no clear D gene. V lost 5 bases and J lost 7, with 11 bases in between. CDR3 length: 12 residues. The CDR3: CASSGGIGGYTF. In DNA, the CDR3 is TGTGCCAGCAGTGGCGGGATCGGTGGCTACACCTTC.

The V and J genes are TRBV7-9 and TRBJ1-3, with a weak D call TRBD1 (6 bases). The V gene's germline CDR1 is SEHNR and CDR2 FQNEAQ (reference sequence). Trimming removed 6 bases from V and 2 bases from J, with 11 bases in between. There are 14 residues in the CDR3. The CDR3 loop is CASSSYRAGNTIYF. The CDR3 DNA is TGTGCCAGCAGTTCGTACAGGGCTGGAAACACCATATATTTT.

V gene TRBV7-2 combines with J gene TRBJ1-3; TRBD1 aligns across 9 bases. The CDR3 has 17 amino acids. Germline CDR1 and CDR2: SGHTA and FQGNSA. V was pared by 2 bases and J by 7 bases, with 12 bases of the junction left unmatched. CDR3 bases: TGTGCCAGCAGCTTAAGGATTGGGACAGGGCCCAGGAACACCATATATTTT. Its protein product is CASSLRIGTGPRNTIYF. The variable domain in full, completed from reference TRBV7-2 and TRBJ1-3, reads GAGVSQSPSNKVTEKGKDVELRCDPISGHTALYWYRQSLGQGLEFLIYFQGNSAPDKSGLPSDRFSAERTGGSVSTLTIQRTQQEDSAVYLCASSLRIGTGPRNTIYFGEGSWLTVV.

The rearrangement uses TRBV6-4 and TRBJ2-1, with 7 bases lining up with TRBD2. Germline V gene lookup returns CDR1 MRHNA and CDR2 SNTAGT. J was trimmed by 2 bases and V by 4 bases; bases with no gene match: 11. The length of the CDR3 is 17 residues. The CDR3 DNA sequence: TGTGCCAGCAGTGCGGACACAATGGGGGGGGCCTACAATGAGCAGTTCTTC. Residues: CASSADTMGGAYNEQFF.

The chain employs TRBV11-2 and TRBJ1-1; the match to TRBD1 covers 8 bases. There are 15 residues in the CDR3. Per the germline V gene, CDR1 is SGHAT and CDR2 is FQNNGV. V trimming: 2 bases; J trimming: 1 base; junction bases outside the gene matches: 3. The CDR3 is CASSLRGTGNTEAFF. CDR3 nucleotide sequence: TGTGCCAGCAGCTTACGAGGGACAGGGAACACTGAAGCTTTCTTT. The entire variable domain, with the rest obtained from reference TRBV11-2 and TRBJ1-1, is as follows: EAGVAQSPRYKIIEKRQSVAFWCNPISGHATLYWYQQILGQGPKLLIQFQNNGVVDDSQLPKDRFSAERLKGVDSTLKIQPAKLEDSAVYLCASSLRGTGNTEAFFGQGTRLTVV.